The count of the clone carrying this TCR beta chain is one. This entry comes from a study of glioma-infiltrating T cells after dendritic cell vaccination. Profiled with immunoSEQ multiplex PCR; TCRdb holds only in-frame clones, not every one. Of about 82,000 clones listed, about 90% are singletons. The ends were cut back, 2 bases at V and 4 bases at J, with 9 bases in the middle. Per germline, CDR1 LNHNV and CDR2 YYDKDF (reference sequence). This CDR3 has 14 amino acids. This receptor was obtained from a human donor with glioblastoma. The sample here was blood, taken before dendritic cell vaccination. The rearrangement uses TRBV15 and TRBJ1-5; maybe TRBD1 (6 bases). The CDR3 DNA is TGTGCCACCAGCAGACAGGGGTGGAATCAGCCCCAGCATTTT. This sequence encodes CATSRQGWNQPQHF.